This T cell receptor (beta chain) was recorded in a study of cytomegalovirus exposure and HLA in healthy donors. The V segment lost 2 bases and the J segment 1 base; nucleotides outside the gene matches: 11. Per the germline V gene, CDR1 is KGHSH and CDR2 is LQKENI. The CDR3 covers 18 residues. Comment on this clone: Its target is not known.

Overall study findings and caveats: Reports described diagnosis of cytomegalovirus status by the classifier as highly specific and sensitive. For most TCR sequences rarity was the rule, although some public TCRs occurred in many donors.

Produced via immunoSEQ multiplex PCR; TCRdb's table is partial and in-frame only. The sample has tens of thousands of clones, over 85% seen once. The sequenced sample was PBMCs. The clonotype originates from a woman aged 18-29 years in good health and CMV-seronegative. The chain employs TRBV18 and TRBJ1-3; 7 bases map to TRBD1. In nucleotides, the CDR3 is TGTGCCAGCTCACCAACGCCGATACAGGGACAGTCTGGAAACACCATATATTTT. Translation gives CASSPTPIQGQSGNTIYF.